One sample yielded the 13 T cell receptor beta chains listed below, sequenced in a study of T cells after yellow fever vaccination. TCRdb processed the 5' RACE reads anew with MiXCR; each CDR3 protein has one entry. The table records around 360,000 distinct CDR3 sequences, about 9.9% of them present only once. Here the sequenced sample was PBMCs, taken on the day of the first yellow fever vaccination. Every receptor here comes from a man in his late teens or twenties who received the YFV17D yellow fever vaccine.

This clonotype was seen only a few times. The CDR3 DNA sequence: TGTGCCAGCAGGACGCACTTACTAGCGGGGGGACAAGAGACCCAGTACTTC. Protein: CASRTHLLAGGQETQYF. This chain uses TRBV12-3 or TRBV12-4 with TRBJ2-5; 12 nucleotides line up with TRBD2. The V gene end was trimmed by 6 bases and the J gene end by 2 bases; junction bases not matched to a gene: 10. CDR3 size: 17 residues.

The chain combines TRBV7-2 with TRBJ2-2; 9 bases agree with TRBD2. The CDR3 extends over 15 amino acids. CDR1 is SGHTA and CDR2 is FQGNSA in the germline V gene. Trimming removed 3 bases from V and 3 bases from J; junction bases left unmatched: 2. The CDR3, as DNA: TGTGCCAGCAGCTTTAGCGGGAGAGACACCGGGGAGCTGTTTTTT. This sequence encodes CASSFSGRDTGELFF.

The CDR3 reads CASSRPDSWEQYV. In DNA form, the CDR3 reads TGTGCCAGCAGCCGACCGGACAGTTGGGAGCAGTACGTC. The chain carries TRBV5-5 and TRBJ2-7, with a weak D call TRBD1 (6 bases). Trimming left V 4 bases short and J 7 bases short, with 15 bases between. The CDR3 totals 13 residues. Germline CDR1 SGHKS, CDR2 YYEKEE (reference sequence).

This clonotype has only a few counts. The chain carries TRBV5-1 and TRBJ2-1; D uncertain. The V gene's germline CDR1 is SGHRS and CDR2 YFSETQ. With 3 bases removed from V and 6 bases from J, the gap between germline ends came to 10 bases. The CDR3 length is 13 residues. CDR3 loop: CASSWPLLNEQFF. The CDR3 DNA reads as TGCGCCAGCAGCTGGCCTCTACTCAATGAGCAGTTCTTC.

This clonotype was detected a few times. V and J are TRBV4-3 and TRBJ2-3; 7 bases line up with TRBD1. The V and J ends lost 5 bases and 4 bases, in that order; junction bases with no gene match: 9. This CDR3 spans 15 amino acids. Germline values: CDR1 LGHNA, CDR2 YSLEER. CDR3 in DNA: TGCGCCAGCAGCGCACGACAGGGCGCAGCAGATACGCAGTATTTT. Its protein is CASSARQGAADTQYF.

The table lists this clonotype with many counts. This chain connects TRBV5-1 to TRBJ2-1, with D hard to call. This CDR3 comprises 15 residues. V gave up 0 bases and J gave up 2 bases, with 9 bases separating them. CDR1 is SGHRS and CDR2 is YFSETQ in the germline V gene. This chain's CDR3 is CASSLVGQTYNEQFF. The CDR3 DNA reads TGCGCCAGCAGCTTGGTTGGGCAAACCTACAATGAGCAGTTCTTC.

The rearrangement uses TRBV6-2 or TRBV6-3 and TRBJ1-1, with 9 bases lining up with TRBD1. The CDR3 runs 13 residues. V was clipped by 7 bases and J by 6 bases; unmatched bases: 6. Germline V lookup: CDR1 MNHEY, CDR2 SVGEGT. CDR3 DNA: TGTGCCAGCACCGGGACAGGGCCTTCTGAAGCTTTCTTT. Its protein product is CASTGTGPSEAFF.

This clonotype turned up a few times. The V call is TRBV2, the J call TRBJ2-5, with 7 bases lining up with TRBD1. Germline CDR1 and CDR2: SNHLY and FYNNEI. The CDR3 has 15 residues. V was clipped by 6 bases and J by 4 bases; unmatched bases: 11. CDR3: CASRATGALTETQYF. The CDR3 DNA sequence: TGTGCCAGCAGGGCTACAGGGGCCCTGACAGAGACCCAGTACTTC.

This clonotype turned up a few times. The chain is built from TRBV25-1 and TRBJ1-1; 7 nucleotides agree with TRBD1. The CDR3 contains 15 residues. Germline CDR1 and CDR2: MGHDK and SYGVNS. V was clipped by 3 bases and J by 1 base; unmatched bases: 5. Here the CDR3 reads CASSDHRGWNTEAFF. The DNA of the CDR3 is TGTGCCAGCAGTGATCACAGGGGATGGAACACTGAAGCTTTCTTT.

The chain couples TRBV25-1 to TRBJ1-2; D call uncertain. The germline V and J ends were trimmed by 5 bases and 4 bases, with 11 bases remaining between them. In germline, CDR1 is MGHDK, CDR2 SYGVNS. The CDR3 runs to 13 residues. CDR3 loop: CASSIVGPYGYTF. CDR3 nucleotides: TGTGCCAGCAGTATTGTAGGTCCCTATGGCTACACCTTC.

The V call is TRBV20-1, the J call TRBJ2-7, with D perhaps TRBD1 (7 bases). Germline V gives CDR1 DFQATT, CDR2 SNEGSKA (reference sequence). The CDR3 loop spans 14 amino acids. Trimming left V 6 bases short and J 5 bases short, with 20 bases between. CDR3 DNA sequence: TGCAGTGCCCGCTCGGGGGACAGTCCCCACGAGCAGTACTTC. Its protein is CSARSGDSPHEQYF.

This clonotype came up many times. The chain is built from TRBV5-1 and TRBJ2-2; D is ambiguous. The CDR3 totals 17 residues. Germline CDR1 reads SGHRS; CDR2 reads YFSETQ. V lost 2 bases, J lost 3 bases, and 17 bases lay in between. The CDR3 loop is CASSLEPTSSYTGELFF. CDR3 DNA: TGCGCCAGCAGCTTAGAACCTACGTCATCTTACACCGGGGAGCTGTTTTTT.

This clonotype occurred a few times. The chain couples TRBV4-1 to TRBJ1-5; D remains unclear. V lost 5 bases, J lost 0 bases, and 11 bases lay in between. This CDR3 region has 15 residues. The V gene's germline CDR1 is MGHRA and CDR2 YSYEKL. In DNA, the CDR3 is TGCGCCAGCAGCGCCCACATCCATAGCAATCAGCCCCAGCATTTT. Protein sequence: CASSAHIHSNQPQHF.